One and the same sample provided the 3 T cell receptor beta chains below, sequenced in a study of blood T cell repertoires in COVID-19. Data came from immunoSEQ multiplex PCR; TCRdb stores just in-frame clones and leaves some out. The table has hundreds of thousands of clones, about 90% seen once. Material: PBMCs or T cells enriched from blood (not recorded which). The receptors were sampled from a young woman with acute COVID-19.

Concerning this clone itself: Distinct nucleotide sequences in the sample also encode this CDR3. The chain is built from TRBV15 and TRBJ1-1; unclear D gene. With 1 base removed from V and 1 base from J, the gap between germline ends came to 4 bases. The length of the CDR3 is 13 residues. CDR1 is LNHNV, CDR2 YYDKDF, per germline (reference sequence). Here the CDR3 DNA reads TGTGCCACCAGCAGAGGAGGGAACACTGAAGCTTTCTTT. Translating gives CATSRGGNTEAFF.

This clone was recorded once. V gene TRBV4-1 combines with J gene TRBJ1-6; 7 bases align to TRBD1. In germline, CDR1 is MGHRA, CDR2 YSYEKL. The CDR3 is made up of 21 amino acids. J gave up 3 bases and V 0 bases, and 17 bases lay outside the gene matches. The CDR3 region is CASSQDPDRDSNWNYNSPLHF. In DNA form, the CDR3 reads TGCGCCAGCAGCCAAGACCCCGACCGGGACAGCAATTGGAACTATAATTCACCCCTCCACTTT.

This rearrangement joins TRBV7-2 to TRBJ2-2, with 7 positions matching TRBD2. Germline V CDR1 and CDR2: SGHTA, FQGNSA. Unmatched junction bases numbered 20, after V lost 10 bases and J lost 6 bases. This CDR3 region has 17 residues. CDR3 DNA: TGTGCCACCAGGAGGCCCAACTCGGCGGGAGTTTCCGGGGAGCTGTTTTTT. Translation: CATRRPNSAGVSGELFF.